A single sample gave rise to the 22 T cell receptor beta chains below, sequenced in a study of blood T cell repertoires in COVID-19. The repertoire was sequenced with immunoSEQ multiplex PCR; TCRdb's copy has only in-frame clones and lacks some. The data contain under 300,000 clones, 65% to 80% of them singletons. Sequencing was done on a sample of peripheral blood. The receptor source for this set is a woman aged 40 to 50 with active or convalescent COVID-19.

In its sample, this clone was seen a few times. The chain joins TRBV27 to TRBJ2-7; TRBD1 matches 8 bases. The CDR3 spans 14 residues. V lost 6 bases and J lost 4; bases outside the gene matches: 8. Germline CDR1 and CDR2: MNHEY and SMNVEV (reference sequence). CDR3 in amino acids: CASRGQVLGYEQYF. CDR3 in DNA: TGTGCCAGCAGGGGACAGGTCCTCGGGTACGAGCAGTACTTC.

This chain connects TRBV14 to TRBJ2-2, with D unclear. This CDR3 has 13 residues. Trimming removed 1 base at V and 5 bases at J, with 5 bases between. CDR1 and CDR2 from the germline V gene are SGHDN and FVKESK. Here the CDR3 DNA reads TGTGCCAGCAGCCAAGTTAGAACCGGGGAGCTGTTTTTT. This translates into CASSQVRTGELFF.

The V and J genes are TRBV3-1 (or the pseudogene TRBV3-2) and TRBJ1-6, with TRBD1 as a possible D gene (6 bases). CDR1 LGHDT and CDR2 YNNKEL come from the germline V gene (reference sequence). This CDR3 has 15 residues. Between the trimmed V and J ends, which lost 4 bases and 9 bases, there was a span of 16 bases. CDR3 nucleotides: TGTGCCAGCAGCCTATCGGACAGCGGGGCTTCACCCCTCCACTTT. It encodes CASSLSDSGASPLHF.

This clone was counted once. The CDR3 nucleotides read TGTGCCTGGAGTATGGGGGGACAGGGGAGCGTGTATGGCTACACCTTC. Protein sequence: CAWSMGGQGSVYGYTF. J is TRBJ1-2 and V is TRBV30, with 10 bases fitting TRBD1. Germline lookup yields CDR1 GTSNPN and CDR2 SVGIG (reference sequence). Trimming cost V 2 bases and J 5 bases; bases outside gene matches: 11. The CDR3 totals 16 residues. Drawing the rest from reference TRBV30 and TRBJ1-2, the complete variable domain is SQTIHQWPATLVQPVGSPLSLECTVEGTSNPNLYWYRQAAGRGLQLLFYSVGIGQISSEVPQNLSASRPQDRQFILSSKKLLLSDSGFYLCAWSMGGQGSVYGYTFGSGTRLTVV.

This clone was detected once. V usage is TRBV15 and J usage is TRBJ1-2; D gene ambiguous. V lost 2 bases, J lost 8 bases, and 9 bases lay in between. The CDR3 runs 12 residues. From germline, CDR1 is LNHNV and CDR2 YYDKDF (reference sequence). The DNA for the CDR3 is TGTGCCACCAGCAGATATGTAAGCGGCTACACCTTC. It codes for CATSRYVSGYTF.

The chain recombines TRBV5-1 with TRBJ2-5; 14 bases match TRBD2. The CDR3 totals 18 residues. The J segment lost 4 bases and the V segment lost 4 bases, leaving 12 bases of the junction unmatched. Germline CDR1 and CDR2: SGHRS and YFSETQ. This chain's CDR3 is CASSPRTSGGPFLETQYF. CDR3 DNA: TGCGCCAGCAGCCCGCGGACTAGCGGGGGGCCTTTTTTAGAGACCCAGTACTTC.

This clone was detected a few times. This rearrangement joins TRBV7-2 to TRBJ1-3, with 7 nucleotides matching TRBD1. The germline V gene encodes CDR1 SGHTA and CDR2 FQGNSA. The CDR3 is made up of 14 amino acids. V gave up 5 bases and J gave up 2 bases; unmatched junction bases: 3. This CDR3 reads CASSPDRAGNTIYF. The CDR3 DNA reads as TGTGCCAGCAGCCCTGACAGGGCTGGAAACACCATATATTTT.

The chain joins TRBV29-1 to TRBJ2-2; unclear D gene. The V gene's germline CDR1 is SQVTM and CDR2 ANQGSEA. Trimming cost V 3 bases and J 3 bases, with 5 bases left between them. The CDR3 is 12 residues long. CDR3 residues: CSVEGYTGELFF. CDR3 coding DNA: TGCAGCGTTGAGGGCTACACCGGGGAGCTGTTTTTT.

J is TRBJ2-7 and V is TRBV30; D might be TRBD1 (6 bases). V dropped 5 bases and J dropped 6 bases, with 17 bases sitting between them. Germline V lookup: CDR1 GTSNPN, CDR2 SVGIG (reference sequence). The CDR3 totals 13 residues. This CDR3 reads CAWSFKGDGEQYV. CDR3 in DNA: TGTGCCTGGTCCTTCAAGGGGGACGGCGAGCAGTACGTC.

The chain carries TRBV28 and TRBJ1-6, with 10 positions matching TRBD1. Germline loops: CDR1 MDHEN, CDR2 SYDVKM. This CDR3 is 17 amino acids long. Trimming took 7 bases from V and 9 from J; bases not matched to a gene: 15. The CDR3 coding sequence is TGTGCCAGCACCCCAGGGGCGCGGGACAGGGGATTTTCACCCCTCCACTTT. Translated: CASTPGARDRGFSPLHF.

The chain is built from TRBV5-6 and TRBJ2-3, with 8 bases identical to TRBD2. With V trimmed by 0 bases and J by 6 bases, 3 bases remained unmatched. In germline, CDR1 is SGHDT, CDR2 YYEEEE. The CDR3 spans 14 residues. CDR3 in DNA: TGTGCCAGCAGCTTGGCGGGGGGGTCTGATACGCAGTATTTT. Encoded protein: CASSLAGGSDTQYF.

V usage is TRBV7-9 and J usage is TRBJ2-7; 7 bases line up with TRBD1. The CDR3 loop spans 15 amino acids. Germline V gives CDR1 SEHNR, CDR2 FQNEAQ (reference sequence). V gave up 3 bases and J gave up 7 bases; unmatched junction bases: 12. CDR3 sequence (DNA): TGTGCCAGCAGCTTGCAAGGGGGCGCAACGGGAGAGCAGTACGTC. This codes for CASSLQGGATGEQYV.

This rearrangement joins TRBV7-9 to TRBJ1-2, with unresolved D. The CDR3 consists of 14 residues. Per germline, CDR1 SEHNR and CDR2 FQNEAQ (reference sequence). With 2 bases removed from V and 3 bases from J, the gap between germline ends came to 10 bases. DNA for the CDR3: TGTGCCAGCAGCTTACACTTAACAGACTATGGCTACACCTTC. Translation gives CASSLHLTDYGYTF.

The rearrangement joins TRBV28 to TRBJ1-2, with 10 bases that match TRBD1. The junction had 13 bases not matched to a gene; V was cut back by 5 bases and J by 4 bases. CDR1 and CDR2 from the germline V gene are MDHEN and SYDVKM. This CDR3 has 17 residues. DNA for the CDR3: TGTGCCAGCAGTCCGATTTACCGGGACAGGGGCCTCTATGGCTACACCTTC. Its translation is CASSPIYRDRGLYGYTF.

With respect to this clone: One end of the junction does not line up with germline, which may come from a read error. This sequence joins TRBV6-1 and TRBJ2-3; 9 bases map to TRBD2. Germline V gives CDR1 MNHNS, CDR2 SASEGT. The CDR3 consists of 17 residues. The CDR3 region is CASSEVASGAITDTQYF. The CDR3 region has the DNA TGTGCCAGCAGCGAAGTGGCTAGCGGGGCGATCACAGATACGCAGTATTTT.

This chain links TRBV2 with TRBJ1-2, with TRBD1 matching over 9 bases. Germline lookup yields CDR1 SNHLY and CDR2 FYNNEI. With 6 bases clipped from V and 1 base from J, the junction kept 9 bases outside the gene matches. The CDR3 loop spans 16 amino acids. The CDR3 DNA reads TGTGCCAGCAGCCAAGAAGGGACAGGGAATAACTATGGCTACACCTTC. It is translated as CASSQEGTGNNYGYTF.

The chain is built from TRBV6-5 and TRBJ1-5, with a weak D call TRBD1 (5 bases). Trimming removed 3 bases at V and 0 bases at J, with 9 bases between. This CDR3 region has 15 residues. Germline CDR1 MNHEY, CDR2 SVGAGI. CDR3: CASSYDSYSNQPQHF. CDR3 DNA: TGTGCCAGCAGTTATGACAGCTATAGCAATCAGCCCCAGCATTTT.

The chain has TRBV28 and TRBJ1-5; D is perhaps TRBD1 (6 bases). V lost 2 bases and J 3 bases, leaving 14 bases between the germline ends. Germline V gene data show CDR1 as MDHEN and CDR2 as SYDVKM. The CDR3 covers 16 residues. The CDR3, as DNA: TGTGCCAGCAGTTTAAGCGTGGGGGCGATCAATCAGCCCCAGCATTTT. It specifies CASSLSVGAINQPQHF.

The J gene is TRBJ2-3, the V gene TRBV10-1; D possibly corresponds to TRBD2 (6 bases). The V end was cut by 1 base, the J end by 5 bases, with 10 bases between. The CDR3 is made up of 14 amino acids. Germline CDR1 reads WNHNN; CDR2 reads SYGVQD (reference sequence). The CDR3, as DNA: TGCGCCAGCAGTGAGTGGGGGGTTAGAGATACGCAGTATTTT. It specifies CASSEWGVRDTQYF.

V and J are TRBV28 and TRBJ1-2, with a possible D match to TRBD1 (6 bases). This CDR3 contains 13 residues. V was clipped by 6 bases and J by 8 bases, with 16 bases between them. The V gene's germline CDR1 is MDHEN and CDR2 SYDVKM. The CDR3 region has the DNA TGTGCCAGCAGCCGCGTACAGGGTCCGGGCTACACCTTC. Its translation is CASSRVQGPGYTF.

The chain links TRBV29-1 to TRBJ2-1; D perhaps matches TRBD2 (6 bases). This CDR3 region has 15 residues. V was shortened by 5 bases and J by 1 base, with 15 bases between the two germline ends. CDR1 is SQVTM, CDR2 ANQGSEA, per germline. CDR3 in amino acids: CSVPRGSASYNEQFF. CDR3 in DNA: TGCAGCGTTCCCCGGGGGTCGGCGTCCTACAATGAGCAGTTCTTC.

Only one count was recorded for this clone. The rearrangement links TRBV19 to TRBJ2-2, with 7 bases matching TRBD1. V trimming: 8 bases; J trimming: 2 bases; junction bases outside the gene matches: 8. This CDR3 comprises 15 residues. Germline CDR1 and CDR2: LNHDA and SQIVND (reference sequence). The CDR3 spells CASSPQGKNTGELFF. CDR3 coding DNA: TGTGCCAGTTCCCCACAGGGGAAAAACACCGGGGAGCTGTTTTTT.